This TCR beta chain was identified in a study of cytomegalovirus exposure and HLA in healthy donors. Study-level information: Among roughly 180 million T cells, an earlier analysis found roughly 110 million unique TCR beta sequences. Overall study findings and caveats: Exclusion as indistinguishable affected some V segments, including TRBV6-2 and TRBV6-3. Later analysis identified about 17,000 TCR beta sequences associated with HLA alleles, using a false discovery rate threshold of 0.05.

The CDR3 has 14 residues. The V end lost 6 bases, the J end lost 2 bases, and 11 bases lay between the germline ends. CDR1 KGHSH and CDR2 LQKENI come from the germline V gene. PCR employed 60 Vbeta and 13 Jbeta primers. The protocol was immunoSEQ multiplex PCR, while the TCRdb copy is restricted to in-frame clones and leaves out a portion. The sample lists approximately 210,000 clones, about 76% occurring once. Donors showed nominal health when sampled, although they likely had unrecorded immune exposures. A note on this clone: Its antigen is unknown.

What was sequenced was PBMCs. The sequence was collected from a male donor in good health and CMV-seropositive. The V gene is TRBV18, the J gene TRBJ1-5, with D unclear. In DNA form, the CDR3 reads TGTGCCAGCTCCCCTTTCGAGGGCAATCAGCCCCAGCATTTT. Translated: CASSPFEGNQPQHF.